The T cell receptor beta chain described here comes from a study of regulatory T cells in long-lasting Graves disease. Combining iRepertoire HTBI primers with Arm-PCR of CDR3 regions, the authors built TCR beta libraries. TCRdb re-called the multiplex PCR reads with MiXCR, one entry per CDR3 protein. The table includes around 230,000 distinct CDR3 sequences, around 20% detected once. The CDR3 contains 16 residues. Germline assignment: CDR1 SNHLY and CDR2 FYNNEI. V gave up 3 bases and J gave up 0 bases, with 12 bases separating them. Sample share makes this clonotype medium-sized. Time point in this sample: newly diagnosed GD, antithyroid drugs for less than 3 months. RNA isolated from PBMCs was used to make the TCR library.

The receptor's source is a female donor with Graves disease. Material: peripheral blood mononuclear cells (PBMCs), obtained at new diagnosis, from a patient treated with antithyroid drugs. This sequence joins TRBV2 and TRBJ2-1, with D unresolved. CDR3 nucleotides: TGTGCCAGCAGTGAGGGGTTACTAAGCTCCTACAATGAGCAGTTCTTC. It is translated as CASSEGLLSSYNEQFF.